Following are 14 T cell receptor beta chains from one sample sequenced in a study of CD8+ T cells in alopecia areata. Following RNA extraction, reverse transcription yielded cDNA that acted as the sequencing template. Method: immunoSEQ multiplex PCR; TCRdb's copy keeps in-frame clones and lacks some. The profile shows about 76,000 clones, approximately 66% of them singletons. Documented treatment: oral pan-JAK inhibitor, 5-10 mg twice daily. The starting material was CD8+ T cells sorted from blood, obtained at week 24, from a patient treated with tofacitinib. The receptors were gathered from a human donor with alopecia areata.

The chain employs TRBV7-3 and TRBJ2-5; D gene unclear. The CDR3 sequence is 15 residues long. Trimming took 0 bases from V and 3 from J, leaving 11 bases between them. The germline V gene has CDR1 SGHTA and CDR2 FQGTGA. CDR3 protein: CASSLTVGGEETQYF. In nucleotides, the CDR3 is TGTGCCAGCAGCTTAACAGTGGGCGGAGAAGAGACCCAGTACTTC.

A single count supports this clone. V and J are TRBV6-5 and TRBJ2-1; no definite D call. CDR1 MNHEY and CDR2 SVGAGI come from the germline V gene. The CDR3 covers 14 residues. Trimming removed 0 bases at V and 8 bases at J, with 11 bases between. The CDR3 sequence is CASSYSNSLDEQFF. As DNA, the CDR3 is TGTGCCAGCAGTTACTCGAACAGTCTCGATGAGCAGTTCTTC.

This clone showed up just a few times. This chain uses TRBV14 with TRBJ1-3, with D possibly being TRBD1 (5 bases). The CDR3 sequence is 14 residues long. Germline CDR1 and CDR2: SGHDN and FVKESK. Trimming removed 3 bases from V and 1 base from J, with 7 bases in between. The CDR3 is CASSQGLSGNTIYF. As DNA, the CDR3 is TGTGCCAGCAGCCAGGGACTGTCTGGAAACACCATATATTTT.

The chain joins TRBV5-1 to TRBJ2-7, with 11 bases identical to TRBD1. V trimming: 4 bases; J trimming: 6 bases; junction bases outside the gene matches: 9. The length of the CDR3 is 15 residues. Germline CDR1 reads SGHRS; CDR2 reads YFSETQ. The CDR3 sequence is CASSPGTGGIGEQYF. Here the CDR3 DNA reads TGCGCCAGCAGCCCCGGGACAGGGGGTATCGGCGAGCAGTACTTC.

This sequence joins TRBV27 and TRBJ2-7; D is undetermined. The CDR3 consists of 15 residues. Germline assignment: CDR1 MNHEY and CDR2 SMNVEV (reference sequence). Trimming cost V 4 bases and J 1 base, with 14 bases left between them. The CDR3 sequence: CASSWGAGRSYEQYF. For the CDR3, the DNA is TGTGCCAGCAGTTGGGGTGCAGGCCGTTCCTACGAGCAGTACTTC.

The V call is TRBV4-3, the J call TRBJ2-7; TRBD1 agrees at 10 bases. This CDR3 spans 15 amino acids. The V segment lost 3 bases and the J segment 4 bases; nucleotides outside the gene matches: 6. Germline V CDR1 and CDR2: LGHNA, YSLEER. The CDR3 DNA sequence: TGCGCCAGCAGCCAGGGCGGGACAGGGGTATACGAGCAGTACTTC. Translation: CASSQGGTGVYEQYF.

The chain combines TRBV7-6 with TRBJ1-6; 7 bases are shared with TRBD1. The CDR3 is 14 amino acids. The J segment lost 9 bases and the V segment lost 5 bases, leaving 7 bases of the junction unmatched. Per the germline V gene, CDR1 is SGHVS and CDR2 is FNYEAQ. As DNA, the CDR3 is TGTGCCAGCAGCCTAGACGCAGGGGGTTCACCCCTCCACTTT. As protein: CASSLDAGGSPLHF.

Note on this clone: The junction departs from the called germline gene at one end, perhaps through a read error. This sample also contains other DNA sequences that code for the same CDR3. The J gene is TRBJ2-7, the V gene TRBV13; D gene ambiguous. Germline loops: CDR1 PRHDT, CDR2 FYEKMQ (reference sequence). The CDR3 is 13 residues long. The CDR3 here is CASSYSGVHEQYF. The DNA for the CDR3 is TGCGCCAGCAGCTATAGTGGGGTCCACGAGCAGTACTTC.

This clone was seen a few times. The CDR3 sequence: CASSPGTTVLTTDTQYF. The CDR3 DNA follows: TGTGCCAGCAGCCCCGGGACAACGGTCCTTACCACAGATACGCAGTATTTT. The V and J genes are TRBV5-6 and TRBJ2-3; D possibly corresponds to TRBD1 (6 bases). Per the germline V gene, CDR1 is SGHDT and CDR2 is YYEEEE. This CDR3 spans 17 amino acids. The germline V and J ends were trimmed by 4 bases and 2 bases, with 20 bases remaining between them.

This clone was picked up a small number of times. The gene calls are TRBV9 and TRBJ2-1, with D possibly TRBD1 on 6 matching bases. This CDR3 contains 16 residues. V was cut by 0 bases and J by 6 bases, with 16 bases left in between. Germline assignment: CDR1 SGDLS and CDR2 YYNGEE. CDR3 region: CASSVGTGHGVNEQFF. The CDR3 DNA is TGTGCCAGCAGCGTAGGGACGGGACATGGCGTCAATGAGCAGTTCTTC.

V is TRBV27 and J is TRBJ2-5; D gene uncertain. Germline CDR1 is MNHEY and CDR2 is SMNVEV (reference sequence). V was trimmed by 1 base and J by 2 bases, leaving 5 bases between them. CDR3 length equals 13 residues. This CDR3 is CASSLYLQETQYF. In DNA, the CDR3 is TGTGCCAGCAGTTTATACCTTCAAGAGACCCAGTACTTC.

This clone was observed a single time. The chain has TRBV27 and TRBJ2-7; 9 nucleotides line up with TRBD1. Germline values: CDR1 MNHEY, CDR2 SMNVEV (reference sequence). The V segment lost 7 bases and the J segment 3 bases; nucleotides outside the gene matches: 4. The CDR3 is 13 residues long. The DNA for the CDR3 is TGTGCCAGCACCATGGGACAGGGCTACGAGCAGTACTTC. Amino acids: CASTMGQGYEQYF.

This clone showed up just a few times. The chain couples TRBV4-1 to TRBJ1-4; D is possibly TRBD1 (5 bases). CDR3 length: 15 residues. V lost 4 bases to trimming and J lost 7 bases, with 16 bases between them. CDR1 is MGHRA, CDR2 YSYEKL, per germline. The CDR3 protein is CASSPVDGGIEKLFF. As DNA, the CDR3 is TGCGCCAGCAGCCCCGTTGACGGGGGAATTGAAAAACTGTTTTTT.

The J gene is TRBJ1-1, the V gene TRBV29-1, with D unclear. Deletions cut 5 bases from V and 0 bases from J, with 10 bases between. Germline loops: CDR1 SQVTM, CDR2 ANQGSEA. The CDR3 has 13 residues. The CDR3 nucleotides are TGCAGCGTTCAGGAGGGCGTGAACACTGAAGCTTTCTTT. It specifies CSVQEGVNTEAFF.